Detailed here is one TCR beta chain. What it binds is not known. A read error may produce the germline difference seen at one junction end. This specimen comes from a study of CD8+ T cells in alopecia areata. Study-wide results and limits: Scalp clonality decreased significantly with tofacitinib, and so did expanded CD8+ clones among the top 100.

Germline-derived CDR1 and CDR2 are SSHAT and FNYEAQ (reference sequence). This CDR3 has 13 amino acids. The treatment here: oral pan-JAK inhibitor, 5-10 mg twice daily. In each case, RNA was isolated and then reverse transcribed into cDNA as the sequencing template. Sequenced by immunoSEQ multiplex PCR; TCRdb stores in-frame clones only, minus some. This table holds around 270,000 clones, roughly 60% found once. The J gene is TRBJ2-5, the V gene TRBV7-7, with D uncertain. Sequenced here: CD4+ T cells sorted from blood, sampled at week 24, from a patient treated with tofacitinib. The receptor was derived from a human donor with alopecia areata. CDR3 protein: CASSPVPRETQYF. CDR3 nucleotides: TGTGCTAGCAGCCCCGTTCCGCGGGAGACCCAGTACTTC. Based on the CDR3 plus reference TRBV7-7 and TRBJ2-5, the full variable domain is GAGVSQSPRYKVTKRGQDVTLRCDPISSHATLYWYQQALGQGPEFLTYFNYEAQPDKSGLPSDRFSAERPEGSISTLTIQRTEQRDSAMYRCASSPVPRETQYFGPGTRLLVL.